This T cell receptor beta chain is drawn from a study of shared clonotypes between healthy human individuals. Study-level background: Donors had three CD4 naive, three CD4 memory, two CD8 naive and one CD8 memory plate apiece.

Per the authors' pipeline: For the immunoSEQ data, sequences were junction-only without quality scores, so filtering differed. Profiled with immunoSEQ multiplex PCR; TCRdb holds only in-frame clones, not every one. V and J calls and clone size are as listed in that table; D and trimming were resolved from the DNA. Of approximately 1,500,000 clones listed, 95% to 99% were seen once; the top ten hold roughly 0.45%. The sample consisted of naive CD4+ T cells sorted from blood. The sample's subset: CD45RA+ positively selected. The sequence came from a man aged 25 to 45 in good health.

The CDR3 coding sequence is TGTGCCAGCAGTAAGGACCCTCAGCCCCAGCATTTT. Translated: CASSKDPQPQHF. The chain carries TRBV2 and TRBJ1-5; D unclear. V shed 5 bases and J shed 6 bases, with 8 bases lying between them. The CDR3 length is 12 residues. The germline V gene encodes CDR1 SNHLY and CDR2 FYNNEI. Combining the CDR3 with reference TRBV2 and TRBJ1-5 gives the whole variable domain EPEVTQTPSHQVTQMGQEVILRCVPISNHLYFYWYRQILGQKVEFLVSFYNNEISEKSEIFDDQFSVERPDGSNFTLKIRSTKLEDSAMYFCASSKDPQPQHFGDGTRLSIL.